Listed below are T cell receptor beta chains from one sample, sequenced in a study of molecular identifiers for immune sequencing clone quantification. Each CDR3 protein is one row after TCRdb ran MiXCR on the PCR reads. The repertoire holds over 600,000 distinct CDR3 sequences, with 15% to 20% as singletons. Sequenced sample: naive CD8+ T cells from blood, with Jurkat cell RNA spiked in. Every receptor here comes from a human donor in good health. Some libraries in this study had Jurkat cell RNA spiked in. The CDR3 runs from the conserved cysteine through the conserved F or W. Each record gives: clone size, J gene, D gene, V gene, CDR3 protein, CDR3 DNA. The D gene is left open where the match is weak. The size entry is marked missing in some rows and otherwise reads once, few, many or a size class.

clone size: few
J gene: TRBJ2-1
D gene: NA
V gene: TRBV19
CDR3 protein: CASSIALDNEQFF
CDR3 DNA: TGTGCCAGTAGTATAGCACTGGACAATGAGCAGTTCTTC

clone size: many
J gene: TRBJ1-5
D gene: TRBD1
V gene: TRBV4-1
CDR3 protein: CASSQVRGPNQPQHF
CDR3 DNA: TGCGCCAGCAGCCAAGTAAGGGGGCCCAATCAGCCCCAGCATTTT

clone size: many
J gene: TRBJ1-1
D gene: NA
V gene: TRBV4-3
CDR3 protein: CASSQEGGFTEAFF
CDR3 DNA: TGCGCCAGCAGCCAAGAAGGGGGATTTACTGAAGCTTTCTTT

clone size: NA
J gene: TRBJ2-7
D gene: NA
V gene: TRBV30
CDR3 protein: CAWSVRGGLYEQYF
CDR3 DNA: TGTGCCTGGAGTGTTCGGGGTGGGCTCTACGAGCAGTACTTC

clone size: many
J gene: TRBJ2-3
D gene: NA
V gene: TRBV28
CDR3 protein: CASIPPDGVFSTDTQYF
CDR3 DNA: TGTGCCAGCATTCCACCGGACGGGGTATTCAGCACAGATACGCAGTATTTT

clone size: many
J gene: TRBJ1-1
D gene: NA
V gene: TRBV7-9
CDR3 protein: CASSPVGSTEAFF
CDR3 DNA: TGTGCCAGCAGCCCCGTCGGCAGCACTGAAGCTTTCTTT

clone size: few
J gene: TRBJ2-1
D gene: TRBD2
V gene: TRBV19
CDR3 protein: CASSMGTSRNEQFF
CDR3 DNA: TGTGCCAGTAGTATGGGGACTAGCAGGAATGAGCAGTTCTTC

clone size: many
J gene: TRBJ2-5
D gene: TRBD1
V gene: TRBV19
CDR3 protein: CASSPAGTGAQETQYF
CDR3 DNA: TGTGCCAGTAGTCCAGCCGGGACAGGGGCGCAAGAGACCCAGTACTTC

clone size: NA
J gene: TRBJ1-2
D gene: NA
V gene: TRBV10-1
CDR3 protein: CASAGGEASLTAEYGYTF
CDR3 DNA: TGCGCCAGCGCCGGAGGGGAGGCGTCCCTAACTGCTGAATATGGCTACACCTTC

clone size: many
J gene: TRBJ1-2
D gene: NA
V gene: TRBV12-3/TRBV12-4
CDR3 protein: CASSTEGRRLYGYTF
CDR3 DNA: TGTGCCAGCAGCACGGAGGGACGGAGATTATATGGCTACACCTTC

clone size: many
J gene: TRBJ2-2
D gene: NA
V gene: TRBV19
CDR3 protein: CASHTNTGELFF
CDR3 DNA: TGTGCCAGTCACACGAACACCGGGGAGCTGTTTTTT

clone size: many
J gene: TRBJ1-4
D gene: NA
V gene: TRBV14
CDR3 protein: CASSRRATNEKLFF
CDR3 DNA: TGTGCCAGCAGCCGTCGAGCAACTAATGAAAAACTGTTTTTT

clone size: NA
J gene: TRBJ2-7
D gene: TRBD1
V gene: TRBV13
CDR3 protein: CAGSSYGQVSYEQYF
CDR3 DNA: TGTGCCGGCAGCTCGTACGGACAGGTCTCCTACGAGCAGTACTTC

clone size: many
J gene: TRBJ2-1
D gene: NA
V gene: TRBV6-5
CDR3 protein: CASSYSRDEQFF
CDR3 DNA: TGTGCCAGCAGTTACTCGAGGGATGAGCAGTTCTTC

clone size: many
J gene: TRBJ2-5
D gene: TRBD1
V gene: TRBV7-9
CDR3 protein: CASSSRDRGLQETQYF
CDR3 DNA: TGTGCCAGCAGCTCGCGGGACAGGGGGCTCCAAGAGACCCAGTACTTC

clone size: many
J gene: TRBJ2-1
D gene: TRBD2
V gene: TRBV29-1
CDR3 protein: CSVEARLAGVGEQFF
CDR3 DNA: TGCAGCGTTGAAGCGAGACTAGCGGGAGTTGGTGAGCAGTTCTTC

clone size: few
J gene: TRBJ1-5
D gene: NA
V gene: TRBV9
CDR3 protein: CASSRGEGGQPQHF
CDR3 DNA: TGTGCCAGCAGCAGAGGGGAGGGAGGTCAGCCCCAGCATTTT

clone size: NA
J gene: TRBJ2-5
D gene: TRBD2
V gene: TRBV7-3
CDR3 protein: CASSQGLAGRETQYF
CDR3 DNA: TGTGCCAGCAGCCAAGGACTAGCGGGACGGGAGACCCAGTACTTC

clone size: many
J gene: TRBJ2-7
D gene: NA
V gene: TRBV20-1
CDR3 protein: CSARTPGQGTYEQYF
CDR3 DNA: TGCAGTGCTAGGACCCCCGGGCAGGGAACCTACGAGCAGTACTTC

clone size: NA
J gene: TRBJ2-1
D gene: TRBD2
V gene: TRBV7-9
CDR3 protein: CASSDETSGSHNEQFF
CDR3 DNA: TGTGCCAGCAGCGACGAGACTAGCGGGAGCCACAATGAGCAGTTCTTC

clone size: many
J gene: TRBJ1-2
D gene: TRBD1
V gene: TRBV6-5
CDR3 protein: CASSYRTGYGYTF
CDR3 DNA: TGTGCCAGCAGTTATAGGACAGGCTATGGCTACACCTTC

clone size: many
J gene: TRBJ2-7
D gene: TRBD1
V gene: TRBV4-1
CDR3 protein: CASSHRTGDSYEQYF
CDR3 DNA: TGCGCCAGCAGCCATAGGACAGGGGATTCCTACGAGCAGTACTTC

clone size: many
J gene: TRBJ1-6
D gene: NA
V gene: TRBV27
CDR3 protein: CASRTGVINSPLHF
CDR3 DNA: TGTGCCAGCAGGACAGGAGTGATTAATTCACCCCTCCACTTT

clone size: many
J gene: TRBJ2-3
D gene: TRBD1
V gene: TRBV20-1
CDR3 protein: CSAFDRGGTDTQYF
CDR3 DNA: TGCAGTGCTTTCGACAGGGGTGGAACAGATACGCAGTATTTT

clone size: NA
J gene: TRBJ2-2
D gene: NA
V gene: TRBV20-1
CDR3 protein: CSARDRDTANTGELFF
CDR3 DNA: TGCAGTGCTAGAGACCGAGACACCGCGAACACCGGGGAGCTGTTTTTT

clone size: many
J gene: TRBJ2-5
D gene: NA
V gene: TRBV7-9
CDR3 protein: CASSPHPGGETQYF
CDR3 DNA: TGTGCCAGCAGCCCCCACCCCGGAGGAGAGACCCAGTACTTC

clone size: NA
J gene: TRBJ2-1
D gene: NA
V gene: TRBV7-9
CDR3 protein: CASSLGGSLAYNEQFF
CDR3 DNA: TGTGCCAGCAGCTTAGGTGGAAGCTTAGCCTACAATGAGCAGTTCTTC

clone size: NA
J gene: TRBJ1-1
D gene: NA
V gene: TRBV5-1
CDR3 protein: CASSLEGNTGAFF
CDR3 DNA: TGCGCCAGCAGTCTTGAGGGCAACACTGGAGCTTTCTTT

clone size: NA
J gene: TRBJ1-2
D gene: NA
V gene: TRBV6-5
CDR3 protein: CASRNPYGYTF
CDR3 DNA: TGTGCCAGCAGGAATCCCTATGGCTACACCTTC